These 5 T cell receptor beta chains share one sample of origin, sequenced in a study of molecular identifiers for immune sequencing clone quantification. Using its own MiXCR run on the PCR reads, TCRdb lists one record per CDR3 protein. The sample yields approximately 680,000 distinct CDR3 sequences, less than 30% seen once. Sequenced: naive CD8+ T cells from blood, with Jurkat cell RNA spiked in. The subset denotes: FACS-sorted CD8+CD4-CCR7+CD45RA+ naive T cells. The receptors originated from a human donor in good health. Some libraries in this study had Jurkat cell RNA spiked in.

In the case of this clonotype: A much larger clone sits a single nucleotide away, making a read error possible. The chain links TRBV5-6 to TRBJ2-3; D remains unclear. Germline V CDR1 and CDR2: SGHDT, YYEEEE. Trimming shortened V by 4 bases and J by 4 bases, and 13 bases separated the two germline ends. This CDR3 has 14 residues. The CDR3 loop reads CASSLAVQADTQYF. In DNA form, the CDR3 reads TGTGCCAGCAGCCTGGCAGTGCAGGCAGATACGCAGTATTTT.

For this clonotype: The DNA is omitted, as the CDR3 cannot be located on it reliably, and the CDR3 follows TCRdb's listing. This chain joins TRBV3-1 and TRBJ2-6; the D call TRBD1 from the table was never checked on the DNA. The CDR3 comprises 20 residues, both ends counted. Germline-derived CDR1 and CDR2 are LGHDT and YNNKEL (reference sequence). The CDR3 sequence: CASSQHLAGQVGSGANVPTF.

The CDR3 region is CASSLDFFTGPPQETQYF. The DNA of the CDR3 is TGTGCCAGCAGCTTAGATTTTTTCACAGGCCCGCCCCAAGAGACCCAGTACTTC. The V and J genes are TRBV11-2 and TRBJ2-5; weak D call: TRBD1 (5 bases). CDR1 SGHAT and CDR2 FQNNGV come from the germline V gene. This CDR3 contains 18 residues. With 0 bases removed from V and 1 base from J, the gap between germline ends came to 18 bases.

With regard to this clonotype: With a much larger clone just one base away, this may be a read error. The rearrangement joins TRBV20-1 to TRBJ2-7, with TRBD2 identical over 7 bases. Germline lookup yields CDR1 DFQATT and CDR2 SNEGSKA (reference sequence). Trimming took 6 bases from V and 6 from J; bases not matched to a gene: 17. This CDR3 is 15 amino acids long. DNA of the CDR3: TGCAGTGCGGTCTCTCCCCTCGGGACTAATTCCGAGCAGTACTTC. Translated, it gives CSAVSPLGTNSEQYF.

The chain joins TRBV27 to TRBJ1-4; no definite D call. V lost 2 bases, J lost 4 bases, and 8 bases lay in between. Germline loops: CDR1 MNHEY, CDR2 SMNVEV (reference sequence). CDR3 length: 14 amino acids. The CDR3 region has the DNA TGTGCCAGCAGTTTAGTGCTCGGTAATGAAAAACTGTTTTTT. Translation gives CASSLVLGNEKLFF.